This T cell receptor (beta chain) is drawn from a study of sequential checkpoint blockade in melanoma. The sample holds a few counts of this clone. The antigen remains undetermined. Indicated treatment: randomized to nivolumab then ipilimumab (arm A) or the reverse (arm B). Patients had received no earlier DNA-damaging chemotherapy. Some clones are missing from TCRdb's copy, which holds only in-frame ones; the method was immunoSEQ multiplex PCR. The repertoire holds thousands of clones, with about 25% as singletons. Study findings and constraints: Patients with week-13 increases in T-cell fraction and clonality benefited about 30 times more often.

Germline values: CDR1 MNHGY, CDR2 SAAAGT. V was pared by 6 bases and J by 8 bases, with 18 bases of the junction left unmatched. The CDR3 is 18 residues long. The sequence derives from a human donor with melanoma. The source was tumor tissue (inferred from file names), collected from a patient given nivolumab and ipilimumab in sequence. The chain uses TRBV6-8 and TRBJ2-2, with 10 bases lining up with TRBD2. The CDR3 DNA reads as TGTGCCAGCAGCCTACCTAATTGGGCTAGCGGGAGTTCGGGGGAGCTGTTTTTT. This codes for CASSLPNWASGSSGELFF.